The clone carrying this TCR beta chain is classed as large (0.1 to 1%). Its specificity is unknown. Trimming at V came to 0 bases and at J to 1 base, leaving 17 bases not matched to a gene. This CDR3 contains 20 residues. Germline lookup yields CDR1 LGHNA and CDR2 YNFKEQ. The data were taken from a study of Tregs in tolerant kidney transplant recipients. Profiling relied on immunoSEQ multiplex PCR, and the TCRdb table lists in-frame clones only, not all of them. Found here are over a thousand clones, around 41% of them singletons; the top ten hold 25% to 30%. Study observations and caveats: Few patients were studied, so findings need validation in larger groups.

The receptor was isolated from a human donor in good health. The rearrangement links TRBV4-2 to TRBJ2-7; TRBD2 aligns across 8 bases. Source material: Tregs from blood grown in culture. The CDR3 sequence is CASSQDQTGGRIHFSYEQYF. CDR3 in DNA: TGTGCCAGCAGCCAAGACCAGACTGGCGGGAGGATTCATTTTTCCTACGAGCAGTACTTC.